This paragraph covers one TCR beta chain sequence. No antigen is known for it. Repertoires were generated with immunoSEQ multiplex PCR, while TCRdb's copy carries only in-frame clones and drops some. The repertoire holds 2 million to 2.5 million clones, with 90% to 97% as singletons. CD45RA-negative memory and CD45RA+ naive subsets were split from the CD4+ cells. The sample comes from a study of shared clonotypes between healthy human individuals. Background on the study: Every donor yielded three CD4 naive, three CD4 memory, two CD8 naive and one CD8 memory plate.

Germline V gene lookup returns CDR1 SGHDT and CDR2 YYEEEE. Trimming pared 6 bases from V and 0 bases from J, leaving 10 bases between. The CDR3 contains 13 residues. Regarding the study as a whole: On the whole, naive subsets had larger estimated richness than memory subsets had. All-four-donor shared clonotypes had higher generation probabilities than non-shared clonotypes did.

The sequenced sample consisted of naive CD4+ T cells sorted from blood. Subset meaning: CD45RA+ positively selected. The origin of this receptor is a man aged 18 to 35 in good health. This chain joins TRBV5-6 and TRBJ2-7, with D perhaps TRBD1 or TRBD2 (5 bases each). CDR3 region: CASTRDHSYEQYF. CDR3 in DNA: TGTGCCAGCACCCGGGACCACTCCTACGAGCAGTACTTC. The variable domain in full, completed from reference TRBV5-6 and TRBJ2-7, reads DAGVTQSPTHLIKTRGQQVTLRCSPKSGHDTVSWYQQALGQGPQFIFQYYEEEERQRGNFPDRFSGHQFPNYSSELNVNALLLGDSALYLCASTRDHSYEQYFGPGTRLTVT.